Below, one TCR beta chain is given with its context. Each CDR3 protein gets one entry in TCRdb, which reprocessed the 5' RACE reads and gives no DNA. The sample data list a few hundred thousand distinct CDR3 sequences. The CDR3 spans 19 residues. The germline V gene encodes CDR1 MNHNS and CDR2 SASEGT. This record belongs to a study of monozygotic twins with inflammatory bowel disease. The chain employs TRBV6-1 and TRBJ1-1; TCRdb proposes TRBD1, but this gene call is untestable without DNA. Sequenced input: blood. The source of this sequence is a human donor with ulcerative colitis or Crohn's disease, or a healthy co-twin of an affected twin (not recorded which). CDR3 amino acids: CASSQTTGGYPFTGTEAFF.